The present entry profiles one TCR beta chain with its context. How the authors handled the data: Amplifying reference gene primers gave estimates of nucleated cell counts. The data were produced by immunoSEQ multiplex PCR, yet TCRdb's version contains in-frame clones alone and is incomplete. V and J calls and clone size are as listed in that table; D and trimming were resolved from the DNA. This repertoire shows under 300,000 clones, about 81% found once; its top ten account for roughly 1.5%. The entry originates in a study of blood T cell repertoires in COVID-19. Per germline, CDR1 GTSNPN and CDR2 SVGIG (reference sequence). V dropped 4 bases and J dropped 9; count of bases not matched to a gene: 12. CDR3 length: 15 residues.

The chain combines TRBV30 with TRBJ2-7; 13 bases map to TRBD2. This clonotype originated in a human donor with COVID-19, enrolled during active disease. The donor label of this sample is uncertain. Sequenced sample: peripheral blood. The CDR3 DNA sequence: TGTGCCTGGAAGAAACTAGCGGGAGGGCCAGGGGCGCAGTACTTC. Translated, it gives CAWKKLAGGPGAQYF.